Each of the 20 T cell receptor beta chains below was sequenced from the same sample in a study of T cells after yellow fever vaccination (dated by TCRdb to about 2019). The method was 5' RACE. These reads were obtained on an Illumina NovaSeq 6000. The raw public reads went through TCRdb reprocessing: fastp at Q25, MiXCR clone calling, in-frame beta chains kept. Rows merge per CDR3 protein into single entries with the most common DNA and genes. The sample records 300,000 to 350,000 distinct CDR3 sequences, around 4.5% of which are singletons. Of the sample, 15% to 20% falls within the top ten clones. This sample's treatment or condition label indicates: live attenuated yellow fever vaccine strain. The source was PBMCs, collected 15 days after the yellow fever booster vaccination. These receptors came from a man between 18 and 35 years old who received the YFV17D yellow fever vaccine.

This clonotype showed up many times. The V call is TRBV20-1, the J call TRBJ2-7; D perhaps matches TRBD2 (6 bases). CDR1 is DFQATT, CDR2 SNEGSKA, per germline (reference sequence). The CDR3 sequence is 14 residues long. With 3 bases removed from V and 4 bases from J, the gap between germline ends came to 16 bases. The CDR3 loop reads CSARGLTLSYEQYV. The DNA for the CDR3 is TGCAGTGCTAGGGGACTGACGCTCTCATACGAGCAGTACGTC.

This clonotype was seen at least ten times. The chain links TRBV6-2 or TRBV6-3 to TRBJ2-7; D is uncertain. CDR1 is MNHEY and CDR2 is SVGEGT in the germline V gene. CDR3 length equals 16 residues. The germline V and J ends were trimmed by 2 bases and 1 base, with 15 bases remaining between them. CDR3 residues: CASSYPRTDLSYEQYF. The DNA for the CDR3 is TGTGCCAGCAGTTACCCCCGGACGGACCTTTCCTACGAGCAGTACTTC.

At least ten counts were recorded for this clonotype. DNA for the CDR3: TGTGCCAGCAGCTTGGAAGGGGGTTGGCAGCCCCAGCATTTT. This codes for CASSLEGGWQPQHF. The chain employs TRBV5-5 and TRBJ1-5; D is possibly TRBD1 (6 bases). The CDR3 totals 14 residues. Deletions cut 0 bases from V and 7 bases from J, with 11 bases between. CDR1 is SGHKS, CDR2 YYEKEE, per germline (reference sequence).

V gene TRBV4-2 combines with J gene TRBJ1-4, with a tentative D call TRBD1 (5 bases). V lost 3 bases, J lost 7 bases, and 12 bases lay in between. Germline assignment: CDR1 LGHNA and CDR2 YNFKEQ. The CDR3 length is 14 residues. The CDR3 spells CASSQDTAGEKLFF. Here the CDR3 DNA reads TGTGCCAGCAGCCAGGACACAGCGGGTGAAAAACTGTTTTTT.

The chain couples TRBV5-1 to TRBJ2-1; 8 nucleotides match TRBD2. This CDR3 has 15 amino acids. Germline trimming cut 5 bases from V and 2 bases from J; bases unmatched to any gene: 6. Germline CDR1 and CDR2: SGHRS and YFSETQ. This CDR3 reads CASRTPGGAYNEQFF. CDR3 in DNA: TGCGCCAGCAGAACCCCCGGGGGGGCCTACAATGAGCAGTTCTTC.

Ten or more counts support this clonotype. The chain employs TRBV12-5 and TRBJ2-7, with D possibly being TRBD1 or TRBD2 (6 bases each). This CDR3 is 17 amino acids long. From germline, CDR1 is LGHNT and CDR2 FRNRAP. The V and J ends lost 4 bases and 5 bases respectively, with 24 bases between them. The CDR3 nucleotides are TGTGCTAGTGGTTCATGGGACGGGTGGGGGGCTACGAACGAGCAGTACTTC. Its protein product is CASGSWDGWGATNEQYF.

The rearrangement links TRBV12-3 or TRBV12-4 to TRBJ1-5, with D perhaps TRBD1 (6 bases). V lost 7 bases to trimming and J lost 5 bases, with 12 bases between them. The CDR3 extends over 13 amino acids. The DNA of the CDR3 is TGTGCCAGCACCCAGGGGATTGATCAGCCCCAGCATTTT. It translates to CASTQGIDQPQHF.

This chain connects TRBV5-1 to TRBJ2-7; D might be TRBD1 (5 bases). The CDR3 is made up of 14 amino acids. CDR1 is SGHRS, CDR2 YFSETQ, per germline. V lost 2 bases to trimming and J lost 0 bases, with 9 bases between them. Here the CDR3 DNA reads TGCGCCAGCAGCTTTGCGCAGGGCTCCTACGAGCAGTACGTC. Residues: CASSFAQGSYEQYV.

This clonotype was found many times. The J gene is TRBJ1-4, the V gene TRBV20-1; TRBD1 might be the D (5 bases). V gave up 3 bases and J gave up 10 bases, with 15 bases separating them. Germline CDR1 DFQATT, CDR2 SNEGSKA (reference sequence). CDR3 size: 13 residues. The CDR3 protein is CSASSPDNAKLFF. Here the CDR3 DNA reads TGCAGTGCTAGTTCACCGGACAACGCAAAACTGTTTTTT.

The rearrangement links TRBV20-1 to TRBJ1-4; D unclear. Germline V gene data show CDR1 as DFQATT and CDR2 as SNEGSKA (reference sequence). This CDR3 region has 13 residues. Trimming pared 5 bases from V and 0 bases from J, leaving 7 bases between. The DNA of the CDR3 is TGCAGTGCTTTTTATGCAACTAATGAAAAACTGTTTTTT. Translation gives CSAFYATNEKLFF.

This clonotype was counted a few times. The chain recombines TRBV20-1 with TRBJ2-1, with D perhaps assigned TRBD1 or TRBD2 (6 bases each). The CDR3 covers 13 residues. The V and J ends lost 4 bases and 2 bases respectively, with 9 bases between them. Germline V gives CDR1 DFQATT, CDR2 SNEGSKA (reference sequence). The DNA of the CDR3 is TGCAGTGCTACGGGGGCGACCTACAATGAGCAGTTCTTC. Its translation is CSATGATYNEQFF.

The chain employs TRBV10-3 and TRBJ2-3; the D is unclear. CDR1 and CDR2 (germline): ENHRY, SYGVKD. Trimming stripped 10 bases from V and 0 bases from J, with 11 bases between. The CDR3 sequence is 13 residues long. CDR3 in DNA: TGTGCCACCGGACCTACCAGCACAGATACGCAGTATTTT. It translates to CATGPTSTDTQYF.

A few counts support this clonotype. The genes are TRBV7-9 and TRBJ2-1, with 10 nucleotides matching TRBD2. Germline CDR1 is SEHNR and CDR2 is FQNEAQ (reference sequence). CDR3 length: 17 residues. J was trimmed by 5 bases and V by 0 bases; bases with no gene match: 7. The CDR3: CASSLAISAGGNNEQFF. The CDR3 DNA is TGTGCCAGCAGCTTAGCGATCTCAGCGGGGGGGAACAATGAGCAGTTCTTC.

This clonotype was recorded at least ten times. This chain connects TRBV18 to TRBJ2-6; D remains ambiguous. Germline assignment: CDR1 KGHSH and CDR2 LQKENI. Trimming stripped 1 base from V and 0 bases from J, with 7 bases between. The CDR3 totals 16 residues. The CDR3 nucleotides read TGTGCCAGCTCACCACTGGGCGACTCTGGGGCCAACGTCCTGACTTTC. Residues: CASSPLGDSGANVLTF.

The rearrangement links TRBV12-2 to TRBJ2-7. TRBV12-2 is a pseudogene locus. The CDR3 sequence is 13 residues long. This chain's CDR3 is CASRLLGWYEQYV. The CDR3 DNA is TGTGCAAGTCGCTTATTGGGGTGGTACGAGCAGTACGTC.

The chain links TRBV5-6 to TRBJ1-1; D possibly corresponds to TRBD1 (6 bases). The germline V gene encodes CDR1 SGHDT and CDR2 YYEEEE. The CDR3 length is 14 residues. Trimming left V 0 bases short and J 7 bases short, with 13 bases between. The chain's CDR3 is CASSLGPGAGEAFF. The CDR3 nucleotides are TGTGCCAGCAGCTTGGGACCGGGGGCCGGTGAAGCTTTCTTT.

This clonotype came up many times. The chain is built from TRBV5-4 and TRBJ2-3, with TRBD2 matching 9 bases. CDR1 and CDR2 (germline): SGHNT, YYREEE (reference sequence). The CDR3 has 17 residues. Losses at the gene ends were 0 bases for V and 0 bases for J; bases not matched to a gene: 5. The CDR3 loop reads CASSLVGLAGSTDTQYF. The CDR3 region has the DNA TGTGCCAGCAGCTTGGTGGGCCTAGCGGGAAGCACAGATACGCAGTATTTT.

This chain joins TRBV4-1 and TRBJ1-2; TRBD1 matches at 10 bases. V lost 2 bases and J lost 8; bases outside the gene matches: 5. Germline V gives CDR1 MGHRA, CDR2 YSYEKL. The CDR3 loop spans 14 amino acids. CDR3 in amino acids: CASSQRQGAEGYTF. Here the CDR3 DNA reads TGCGCCAGCAGCCAACGACAGGGGGCAGAGGGCTACACCTTC.

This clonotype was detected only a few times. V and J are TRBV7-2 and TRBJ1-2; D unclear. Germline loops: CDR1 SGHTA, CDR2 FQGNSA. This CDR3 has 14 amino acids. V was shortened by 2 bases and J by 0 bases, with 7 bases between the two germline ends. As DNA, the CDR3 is TGTGCCAGCAGCTTAAGTTCTGCTAACTATGGCTACACCTTC. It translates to CASSLSSANYGYTF.

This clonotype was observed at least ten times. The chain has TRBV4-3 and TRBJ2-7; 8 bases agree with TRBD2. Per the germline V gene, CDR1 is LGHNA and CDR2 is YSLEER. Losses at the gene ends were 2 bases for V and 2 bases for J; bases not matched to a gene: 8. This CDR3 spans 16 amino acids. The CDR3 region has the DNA TGCGCCAGCAGCCAACTCGGGGGGGCCGGTACCTACGAGCAGTACTTC. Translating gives CASSQLGGAGTYEQYF.